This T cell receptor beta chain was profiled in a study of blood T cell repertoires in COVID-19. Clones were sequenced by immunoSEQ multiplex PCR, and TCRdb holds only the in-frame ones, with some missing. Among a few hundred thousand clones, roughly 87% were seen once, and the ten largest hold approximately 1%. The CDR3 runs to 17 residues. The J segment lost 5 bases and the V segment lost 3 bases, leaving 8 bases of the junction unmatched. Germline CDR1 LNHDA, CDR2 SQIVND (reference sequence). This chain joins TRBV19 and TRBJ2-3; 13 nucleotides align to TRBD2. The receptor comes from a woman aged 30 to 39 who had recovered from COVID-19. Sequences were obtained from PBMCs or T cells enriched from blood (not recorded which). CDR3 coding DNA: TGTGCCAGTAGTATCGATCTTGGACTAGCGGGGGTAGATACGCAGTATTTT. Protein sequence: CASSIDLGLAGVDTQYF.